The clone carrying this TCR beta chain has only a few counts. CDR1 MDHEN and CDR2 SYDVKM come from the germline V gene. The V gene end was trimmed by 1 base and the J gene end by 7 bases; junction bases not matched to a gene: 9. This CDR3 comprises 16 residues. Per the original data handling: Reference gene primers were amplified, and this amplification served to estimate nucleated cell counts. The data were produced by immunoSEQ multiplex PCR, yet TCRdb's version contains in-frame clones alone and is incomplete. Clone size and V and J calls were adopted from that table, with D and trimming inferred from the DNA. The sample records 350,000 to 400,000 clones, approximately 90% being singletons. The sample originates from a study of blood T cell repertoires in COVID-19. Cohort allocation depended upon clinical history that participants reported.

The sample consisted of PBMCs or T cells enriched from blood (not recorded which). The receptor comes from a woman aged 30 to 39 with acute COVID-19. The V call is TRBV28, the J call TRBJ2-1, with 8 bases matching TRBD2. CDR3 amino acids: CASSLFGRGGRNEQFF. In DNA, the CDR3 is TGTGCCAGCAGTTTATTTGGTCGGGGGGGCCGTAATGAGCAGTTCTTC.